This is a list of T cell receptor beta chains from one sample in a study of radiation and T cells in renal cell carcinoma. Generated by immunoSEQ multiplex PCR, the TCRdb table keeps only in-frame clones and is missing some. Of about 8,100 clones listed, around 61% are singletons. This specimen consisted of tumor tissue, obtained from a patient whose treatment was nephrectomy without radiotherapy. The receptor source for this set is a man aged 55 to 70 with renal cell carcinoma. CDR3s include the opening cysteine and the closing phenylalanine or tryptophan. The order of the fields is V gene, J gene, D gene, clone size, CDR3 DNA, CDR3 protein. D genes are given only for firm matches. The listing skips clone size in some rows; elsewhere it reads once, few, many or a size class.

TRBV9	TRBJ2-5	.	.	TGTGCCAGCAGCGTAGATCCACCGGGGCCCGAAGAGACCCAGTACTTC	CASSVDPPGPEETQYF
TRBV7-2	TRBJ2-2	.	few	TGTGCCAGCAGCTTAGTAGACGGGCGCTTTGCGAACACCGGGGAGCTGTTTTTT	CASSLVDGRFANTGELFF
TRBV12-5	TRBJ2-4	.	medium-sized	TGTGCTAGTGGTTCCCCCCTACAGGGGAGGTATAACAAAAACATTCAGTACTTC	CASGSPLQGRYNKNIQYF
TRBV9	TRBJ2-7	.	once	TGTGCCAGCAGCGAGGACTCCGGCCACGAGCAGTACTTC	CASSEDSGHEQYF
TRBV5-5	TRBJ1-3	.	once	TGTGCCAGCAGCTTGATGGGGATCTCTGGAAACACCATATATTTT	CASSLMGISGNTIYF
TRBV6-4	TRBJ2-7	.	few	TGTGCCATTTGGGGGGCACCCTCCTACGAGCAGTACTTC	CAIWGAPSYEQYF
TRBV2	TRBJ1-5	.	medium-sized	TGTGCCAGCAGTGAAGCGCTCTCCTGGGGGGCTGAGAGCAATCAGCCCCAGCATTTT	CASSEALSWGAESNQPQHF
TRBV18	TRBJ2-2	.	.	TGTGCCAGCTCACCAAGACAGCACACCGGGGAGCTGTTTTTT	CASSPRQHTGELFF
TRBV7-8	TRBJ1-2	.	few	TGTGCCAGCAGCTTAGAGGGGATTAGGACTAACTATGGCTACACCTTC	CASSLEGIRTNYGYTF
TRBV7-9	TRBJ2-7	.	medium-sized	TGTGCCAGCAGCTTAGGGGTGGGAGTCGGCGAGCAGTACTTC	CASSLGVGVGEQYF
TRBV5-5	TRBJ1-1	TRBD1	.	TGTGCCAGCAGCTCGGACAGGGGAGGTTGGGCGAACACTGAAGCTTTCTTT	CASSSDRGGWANTEAFF
TRBV6-5	TRBJ1-2	TRBD1	.	TGTGCCAGCAGTCCAGGGGGCGTTGGCTACACCTTC	CASSPGGVGYTF